This T cell receptor (beta chain) was obtained from a study of shared clonotypes between healthy human individuals. J lost 0 bases, V lost 1 base, and 0 bases had no gene match. CDR3 length equals 17 residues. CDR1 and CDR2 from the germline V gene are SGHTA and FQGNSA. Notes on this clone: Within the sample, other DNA sequences also encode this same CDR3.

Clones were sequenced by immunoSEQ multiplex PCR, and TCRdb holds only the in-frame ones, with some missing. The data show 850,000 to 1,200,000 clones, approximately 70% seen once. The chain uses TRBV7-2 and TRBJ2-3, with 14 bases that match TRBD2. Sequenced: memory CD4+ T cells sorted from blood. Stated subset: CD45RA-negative fraction. This TCR derives from a man between 18 and 29 years old in good health. CDR3: CASSLGLAGGSTDTQYF. Written as DNA, the CDR3 is TGTGCCAGCAGCTTAGGACTAGCGGGAGGGAGCACAGATACGCAGTATTTT.